This T cell receptor (beta chain) emerged from a study of T cells in Graves' hyperthyroidism and ophthalmopathy. For the study at large: Peripheral blood was secured at the point of initial diagnosis, before any treatment.

Diagnoses were established using clinical symptoms, serum thyroxine and TRAb, thyroid ultrasound and orbital computed tomography. Amplification yielded TCR beta CDR3 regions, with RNA transcripts as the source. With the HTBI primer set, the TCR CDR3 went through a first round of RT-PCR. TCRdb re-derived calls from the multiplex PCR reads in MiXCR, one entry per CDR3 protein. The table has 500,000 to 650,000 distinct CDR3 sequences, roughly 21% seen once. A word on this clonotype: Its matching antigen is unknown.

Study outcomes and limitations: Expanded thyroid clonotypes (above 0.001) were mostly also found in blood. Ophthalmopathy was told apart from stable hyperthyroidism by a 13 V-J model.

This CDR3 is 17 amino acids long. V gave up 2 bases and J gave up 7 bases, with 21 bases separating them. The germline V gene encodes CDR1 MNHNY and CDR2 SVGAGI (reference sequence). The clonotype originates from a man aged 40-49 years with Graves' ophthalmopathy. Sequenced material: blood. The chain links TRBV6-6 to TRBJ2-1; possible D gene TRBD2, 5 bases. This chain's CDR3 is CASSYSQPGFLGNEQFF. CDR3 in DNA: TGTGCCAGCAGTTACAGTCAACCGGGATTCCTTGGTAATGAGCAGTTCTTC.